Listed here are 5 T cell receptor beta chains from one sample, sequenced in a study of blood T cell repertoires in COVID-19. Only in-frame clones appear in the TCRdb table, and some are missing; sequencing was by immunoSEQ multiplex PCR. The sample consists of 200,000 to 250,000 clones, 82% of them appearing once. The sequenced sample consisted of PBMCs or T cells enriched from blood (not recorded which). These receptors were collected from an older woman who had recovered from COVID-19.

This clone was detected a few times. The chain couples TRBV3-1 (or the pseudogene TRBV3-2) to TRBJ2-2; 7 bases match TRBD2. Germline CDR1 and CDR2: LGHDT and YNNKEL (reference sequence). Trimming at V came to 1 base and at J to 7 bases, leaving 6 bases not matched to a gene. This CDR3 comprises 15 residues. The CDR3 coding sequence is TGTGCCAGCAGCCAAGGACCGGGGGGTGGCGGGGAGCTGTTTTTT. This sequence encodes CASSQGPGGGGELFF.

The rearrangement links TRBV6-1 to TRBJ1-1; D is possibly TRBD1 (6 bases). Germline lookup yields CDR1 MNHNS and CDR2 SASEGT. This CDR3 has 15 amino acids. The V end lost 2 bases, the J end lost 2 bases, and 12 bases lay between the germline ends. The CDR3 region is CASSEPGTSNTEAFF. Here the CDR3 DNA reads TGTGCCAGCAGTGAACCCGGGACATCCAACACTGAAGCTTTCTTT.

This chain joins TRBV7-9 and TRBJ2-3; 14 bases align to TRBD2. After removal of 5 bases from V and 3 bases from J, the junction contained 4 bases not matched to a gene. Germline V gene data show CDR1 as SEHNR and CDR2 as FQNEAQ (reference sequence). This CDR3 contains 16 residues. The CDR3 DNA sequence: TGTGCCAGCAGCCCGGGACTAGCGGGGGAAACAGATACGCAGTATTTT. It specifies CASSPGLAGETDTQYF.

V usage is TRBV14 and J usage is TRBJ1-4, with a possible D match to TRBD1 (5 bases). Per the germline V gene, CDR1 is SGHDN and CDR2 is FVKESK. The ends were cut back, 2 bases at V and 3 bases at J, with 10 bases in the middle. This CDR3 contains 15 residues. CDR3 residues: CASSQSRVANEKLFF. The CDR3 DNA is TGTGCCAGCAGCCAAAGCAGGGTGGCTAATGAAAAACTGTTTTTT.

V gene TRBV29-1 combines with J gene TRBJ1-2; 8 nucleotides agree with TRBD1. Germline CDR1 is SQVTM and CDR2 is ANQGSEA. The CDR3 contains 12 residues. Germline trimming cut 7 bases from V and 4 bases from J; bases unmatched to any gene: 5. The CDR3 loop is CSAGQGAYGYTF. The CDR3 region has the DNA TGCAGCGCCGGACAGGGAGCCTATGGCTACACCTTC.